This T cell receptor beta chain emerged from a study of blood T cell repertoires in COVID-19. Across the whole study: Samples came from the United States, Italy and Spain, spanning acute and convalescent COVID-19.

Original analysis: Nucleated cell counts were estimated from reference gene primer amplification. Sequencing used immunoSEQ multiplex PCR; TCRdb keeps in-frame clones, though not all of them. The DNA was the basis for D and trimming; V, J and clone size are from that table. The sample carries fewer than 35,000 clones, around 90% recorded once. V was trimmed by 4 bases and J by 6 bases, leaving 23 bases between them. Germline lookup yields CDR1 SGHAT and CDR2 FQNNGV. The CDR3 runs 17 residues. This clonotype originated in a human donor in a cohort sampled during active COVID-19. The donor label of this sample is uncertain. The sequenced material came from peripheral blood. The chain has TRBV11-2 and TRBJ2-3; tentative D call: TRBD1 (6 bases). CDR3 sequence reads: CASSYRTGTLATDTQYF. CDR3 coding DNA: TGTGCCAGCAGCTACCGCACCGGGACACTCGCTACGGATACGCAGTATTTT.